A selection of T cell receptor beta chains follows, all from one sample in a study of blood T cell repertoires in COVID-19. Method: immunoSEQ multiplex PCR; TCRdb's copy keeps in-frame clones and lacks some. The table shows about 190,000 clones, with roughly 80% occurring only once. Source material: peripheral blood. These TCRs come from a woman in her forties or fifties with acute or convalescent COVID-19. CDR3s include the opening cysteine and the closing phenylalanine or tryptophan. The D gene is left open where the match is weak. Some rows mark clone size as missing; the rest say once, few, many or name a class of expanded clone.

TRBJ2-7,NA,TRBV19,13,TRBD1,TGTGCCAGCCGGGGACAGGGGATGAACGAGCAGTACTTC,CASRGQGMNEQYF
TRBJ2-1,NA,TRBV7-8,16,TRBD2,TGTGCCAGCAGCTTAGCCGGGACTAGCGACCTAAGCGAGCAGTTCTTC,CASSLAGTSDLSEQFF
TRBJ1-2,few,TRBV6-5,14,TRBD1,TGTGCCAGCATCCCAGACAGGGCGAGTGGAGGCTACACCTTC,CASIPDRASGGYTF
TRBJ2-7,NA,TRBV10-2,16,TRBD2,TGCGCCAGCAGTGAGATGGTGGTAGCGGGGGCTTACGAGCAGTACTTC,CASSEMVVAGAYEQYF
TRBJ2-7,NA,TRBV3-1/TRBV3-2,14,NA,TGTGCCAGCAGCGCAGGCGTAGGCCTCTACGAGCAGTACTTC,CASSAGVGLYEQYF
TRBJ1-5,NA,TRBV19,13,NA,TGTGCCAGTAGTAGACAGGGCAATCAGCCCCAGCATTTT,CASSRQGNQPQHF
TRBJ2-3,NA,TRBV12-2,15,NA,TGTGCAAGTCGCTTAAAGCCCCGGGGGGGAAAAACGCAGTATTTT,CASRLKPRGGKTQYF
TRBJ1-6,NA,TRBV6-6,14,NA,TGTGCCAGCAGTTACCCAGGGGTCAATTCACCCCTCCACTTT,CASSYPGVNSPLHF
TRBJ1-6,NA,TRBV9,16,NA,TGTGCCAGCAGCGTAGAGGCAGGGAGGATGAGATCACCCCTCCACTTT,CASSVEAGRMRSPLHF
TRBJ1-5,once,TRBV7-9,15,NA,TGTGCCAGCAGCTTAGCGGCCGGGGGAAATCAGCCCCAGCATTTT,CASSLAAGGNQPQHF
TRBJ2-1,NA,TRBV30,15,TRBD2,TGTGCCTGGAGTGTTGGGGGGGGGAACTACAATGAGCAGTTCTTC,CAWSVGGGNYNEQFF
TRBJ2-1,NA,TRBV5-1,15,TRBD1,TGCGCCAGCAGCCAGGACAGGCCTTTTGGTGGTGAGCAGTTCTTC,CASSQDRPFGGEQFF
TRBJ2-1,NA,TRBV15,14,NA,TGTGCCACCAGCAGAGTTTCGGGGTCGAATGAGCAGTTCTTC,CATSRVSGSNEQFF
TRBJ1-5,NA,TRBV5-8,14,NA,TGTGCCAGCAGCTTGATTAGAGGCAATCAGCCCCAGCATTTT,CASSLIRGNQPQHF
TRBJ1-1,once,TRBV5-1,13,NA,TGCGCCAGCAGCCCCCAGACGGAGTCTGAAGCTTTCTTT,CASSPQTESEAFF
TRBJ2-4,NA,TRBV2,16,TRBD2,TGTGCCACCTATCCCGGACTAGCGGTAGATAAAAACATTCAGTACTTC,CATYPGLAVDKNIQYF
TRBJ1-5,NA,TRBV6-5,15,NA,TGTGCCAGCAGTCCGGGGGGGGCCGGCAATCAGCCCCAGCATTTT,CASSPGGAGNQPQHF
TRBJ1-4,few,TRBV28,14,NA,TGTGCCAGCAAGGGCAAGGTCGGGATAGAAAAACTGTTTTTT,CASKGKVGIEKLFF
TRBJ1-2,NA,TRBV4-1,15,TRBD1,TGCGCCAGCAGCCAAGACACCGGGACAGGGTATGGCTACACCTTC,CASSQDTGTGYGYTF
TRBJ1-5,NA,TRBV6-5,12,NA,TGTGCCAGCAGAACGGGGGGACAGCCCCAGCATTTT,CASRTGGQPQHF
TRBJ1-5,NA,TRBV19,13,TRBD1,TGTGCCAGCTCGGGGACAGCAATTCAGCCCCAGCATTTT,CASSGTAIQPQHF
TRBJ1-5,NA,TRBV15,18,TRBD1,TGTGCCACCTCCGGGACAGGGGAAACCTCATCCTACAATCAGCCCCAGCATTTT,CATSGTGETSSYNQPQHF
TRBJ1-5,NA,TRBV7-2,17,NA,TGTGCCAGCAGCTTAGGGCCATCCGGGGGGAGCAATCAGCCCCAGCATTTT,CASSLGPSGGSNQPQHF
TRBJ2-7,NA,TRBV7-2,15,NA,TGTGCCAGCAGCTCAGGTGGGGGCATGTCCTACGAGCAGTACTTC,CASSSGGGMSYEQYF